This passage covers 26 T cell receptor beta chains from one sample sequenced in a study of blood T cell repertoires in COVID-19. Repertoires were generated with immunoSEQ multiplex PCR, while TCRdb's copy carries only in-frame clones and drops some. The table records more than 80,000 clones, 90% of them present only once. Sequenced sample: peripheral blood. Source of these receptors: a human donor with active COVID-19. The donor label of this sample is uncertain.

This chain uses TRBV27 with TRBJ2-5; a possible D gene is TRBD2 (7 bases). The CDR3 runs 17 residues. Germline CDR1 and CDR2: MNHEY and SMNVEV (reference sequence). V was pared by 1 base and J by 3 bases, with 18 bases between. The CDR3 sequence is CASSLWPSGGHEETQYF. The CDR3 DNA sequence: TGTGCCAGCAGTTTATGGCCCTCCGGGGGGCACGAAGAGACCCAGTACTTC.

The gene calls are TRBV5-4 and TRBJ2-3; D perhaps matches TRBD1 (6 bases). The CDR3 runs 16 residues. Trimming removed 1 base from V and 2 bases from J, with 14 bases in between. Germline CDR1 is SGHNT and CDR2 is YYREEE (reference sequence). The CDR3, as DNA: TGTGCCAGCAGCTTGACTGGGGGCGACTCCACAGATACGCAGTATTTT. As protein: CASSLTGGDSTDTQYF.

This clone was seen only a few times. The rearrangement uses TRBV18 and TRBJ1-2, with 8 bases fitting TRBD1. The V gene end was trimmed by 3 bases and the J gene end by 4 bases; junction bases not matched to a gene: 7. The CDR3 runs 15 residues. CDR1 and CDR2 from the germline V gene are KGHSH and LQKENI. The DNA for the CDR3 is TGTGCCAGCTCACCCCGGACAGGGCGAAGCTATGGCTACACCTTC. Amino acids: CASSPRTGRSYGYTF.

In DNA form, the CDR3 reads TGTGCCAGCAGCGTCCGGGACAGGTACCACAATGAGCAGTTCTTC. This sequence encodes CASSVRDRYHNEQFF. The J gene is TRBJ2-1, the V gene TRBV5-4; 8 nucleotides agree with TRBD1. Trimming cost V 4 bases and J 5 bases; bases outside gene matches: 8. This CDR3 comprises 15 residues. The germline gives CDR1 SGHNT, CDR2 YYREEE (reference sequence).

The genes are TRBV7-9 and TRBJ1-1; possibly TRBD1 for D (5 bases). Looked up from germline, CDR1 is SEHNR and CDR2 is FQNEAQ (reference sequence). The CDR3 sequence is 14 residues long. The ends were cut back, 7 bases at V and 1 base at J, with 13 bases in the middle. CDR3 in DNA: TGTGCCAGCAACTCCCCGACAGCGAACACTGAAGCTTTCTTT. This codes for CASNSPTANTEAFF.

CDR3 residues: CASSQEWDRGGNTEAFF. The CDR3 DNA follows: TGTGCCAGCAGCCAAGAATGGGATAGAGGGGGGAACACTGAAGCTTTCTTT. The V and J genes are TRBV3-1 (or the pseudogene TRBV3-2) and TRBJ1-1; weak D call: TRBD1 (6 bases). The CDR3 totals 17 residues. V lost 0 bases, J lost 1 base, and 15 bases lay in between. Germline CDR1 and CDR2: LGHDT and YNNKEL (reference sequence).

This rearrangement joins TRBV6-2 or TRBV6-3 to TRBJ2-5; TRBD2 matches 11 bases. After removal of 5 bases from V and 4 bases from J, the junction contained 6 bases not matched to a gene. CDR1 and CDR2 from the germline V gene are MNHEY and SVGEGT. The CDR3 sequence is 15 residues long. The CDR3 DNA sequence: TGTGCCAGCAGTAAAGCTAGCGGGGGGCGAGAGACCCAGTACTTC. It encodes CASSKASGGRETQYF.

This clone was seen just once. The chain combines TRBV9 with TRBJ1-2; 7 bases are a match to TRBD1. V trimming: 7 bases; J trimming: 4 bases; junction bases outside the gene matches: 10. The germline CDR1 and CDR2 sequences are SGDLS and YYNGEE. The CDR3 sequence is 14 residues long. The CDR3 protein is CASSQGVPSYGYTF. The CDR3 bases are TGTGCCAGCTCGCAGGGGGTCCCATCCTATGGCTACACCTTC.

J is TRBJ2-1 and V is TRBV12-3 or TRBV12-4; D possibly corresponds to TRBD2 (5 bases). The V gene lost 6 bases and the J gene lost 5 bases, with 11 bases spanning the gap. The CDR3 sequence is 13 residues long. CDR3 sequence: CASSPGLNNEQFF. For the CDR3, the DNA is TGTGCCAGCAGCCCGGGGTTAAACAATGAGCAGTTCTTC.

This chain joins TRBV18 and TRBJ2-7; D is undetermined. The V and J ends lost 0 bases and 2 bases respectively, with 8 bases between them. CDR1 is KGHSH and CDR2 is LQKENI in the germline V gene. CDR3 length: 14 residues. The CDR3 sequence is CASSPPGRTYEQYF. The CDR3 bases are TGTGCCAGCTCACCACCTGGCAGAACCTACGAGCAGTACTTC. The full variable domain, rest sourced from reference TRBV18 and TRBJ2-7, is NAGVMQNPRHLVRRRGQEARLRCSPMKGHSHVYWYRQLPEEGLKFMVYLQKENIIDESGMPKERFSAEFPKEGPSILRIQQVVRGDSAAYFCASSPPGRTYEQYFGPGTRLTVT.

The V call is TRBV19, the J call TRBJ1-2; 7 nucleotides match TRBD1. The CDR3 is 14 amino acids. Losses at the gene ends were 8 bases for V and 4 bases for J; bases not matched to a gene: 10. The germline CDR1 and CDR2 sequences are LNHDA and SQIVND (reference sequence). CDR3 amino acids: CASGTEGAVYGYTF. The CDR3 DNA reads TGTGCCAGTGGGACCGAGGGGGCCGTCTATGGCTACACCTTC.

This clone appeared once. The chain recombines TRBV4-3 with TRBJ2-1; 7 positions match TRBD2. After removal of 0 bases from V and 6 bases from J, the junction contained 5 bases not matched to a gene. CDR3 length: 15 amino acids. The V gene's germline CDR1 is LGHNA and CDR2 YSLEER. The CDR3 DNA reads TGCGCCAGCAGCCAAGACGGGGGGTCCCTCAATGAGCAGTTCTTC. It is translated as CASSQDGGSLNEQFF.

V and J are TRBV9 and TRBJ1-2, with TRBD1 as a possible D gene (5 bases). There are 15 residues in the CDR3. Trimming cost V 4 bases and J 5 bases, with 18 bases left between them. The germline gives CDR1 SGDLS, CDR2 YYNGEE. CDR3 residues: CASSFRDSLAYGYTF. The CDR3 region has the DNA TGTGCCAGCAGCTTCCGGGACTCCCTGGCGTATGGCTACACCTTC.

V and J are TRBV7-9 and TRBJ2-7; D might be TRBD1 (5 bases). The germline V gene encodes CDR1 SEHNR and CDR2 FQNEAQ (reference sequence). V was clipped by 1 base and J by 5 bases, with 18 bases between them. The CDR3 sequence is 16 residues long. CDR3 DNA: TGTGCCAGCAGCTTAGAGAAGGGGCAGGGCTTCGACGAGCAGTACTTC. It is translated as CASSLEKGQGFDEQYF.

This clone occurred a few times. The genes are TRBV6-6 and TRBJ1-5; 10 bases fit TRBD1. The CDR3 covers 15 residues. The germline V gene encodes CDR1 MNHNY and CDR2 SVGAGI (reference sequence). The V and J ends lost 6 bases and 4 bases, in that order; junction bases with no gene match: 6. Here the CDR3 reads CASSSGTGVNQPQHF. The CDR3 nucleotides read TGTGCCAGCAGCTCCGGGACAGGGGTAAATCAGCCCCAGCATTTT.

This clone appeared a few times. This chain links TRBV3-1 (or the pseudogene TRBV3-2) with TRBJ2-2; 9 positions match TRBD1. V lost 1 base to trimming and J lost 6 bases; unmatched junction nucleotides: 3. CDR1 and CDR2 (germline): LGHDT, YNNKEL (reference sequence). There are 15 residues in the CDR3. CDR3 sequence (DNA): TGTGCCAGCAGCCAAGGGGACAGGGACGCCGGGGAGCTGTTTTTT. Translating it yields CASSQGDRDAGELFF.

The chain uses TRBV7-9 and TRBJ1-1; 8 bases agree with TRBD1. Per germline, CDR1 SEHNR and CDR2 FQNEAQ (reference sequence). The CDR3 length is 15 residues. The V and J ends lost 2 bases and 4 bases, in that order; junction bases with no gene match: 6. The CDR3 sequence: CASSLWTGTTTEAFF. Written as DNA, the CDR3 is TGTGCCAGCAGCTTATGGACAGGGACGACCACTGAAGCTTTCTTT.

This clone was observed once. This chain connects TRBV5-5 to TRBJ2-3; TRBD1 matches at 9 bases. This CDR3 is 12 amino acids long. J gave up 4 bases and V 10 bases, and 4 bases lay outside the gene matches. Germline CDR1 and CDR2: SGHKS and YYEKEE (reference sequence). CDR3 region: CASRQGADTQYF. DNA for the CDR3: TGTGCCTCGCGACAGGGGGCAGATACGCAGTATTTT.

The chain joins TRBV5-1 to TRBJ2-7; D gene ambiguous. This CDR3 is 14 amino acids long. The germline V and J ends were trimmed by 1 base and 6 bases, with 14 bases remaining between them. Germline V gene lookup returns CDR1 SGHRS and CDR2 YFSETQ. The CDR3 is CASSLSGLPGEQYF. The DNA for the CDR3 is TGCGCCAGCAGCTTGAGTGGGCTCCCCGGCGAGCAGTACTTC.

The genes are TRBV7-9 and TRBJ2-3, with 9 bases aligning to TRBD1. The CDR3 spans 19 residues. Germline V gene sequence: CDR1 SEHNR, CDR2 FQNEAQ (reference sequence). The trim removed 5 bases at V and 5 bases at J, leaving 20 bases unmatched. CDR3 DNA sequence: TGTGCCAGCAGCCGGATTCTCGTGCGCGACAGGGGGTGGGGAGATACGCAGTATTTT. It codes for CASSRILVRDRGWGDTQYF.

CDR3 in amino acids: CASSQAFSGGANEQFF. The CDR3 nucleotides are TGTGCCAGCAGCCAAGCTTTTAGCGGGGGGGCAAATGAGCAGTTCTTC. The rearrangement links TRBV14 to TRBJ2-1; 11 bases line up with TRBD2. CDR1 is SGHDN and CDR2 is FVKESK in the germline V gene. V was clipped by 1 base and J by 7 bases; unmatched bases: 6. This CDR3 region has 16 residues.

The gene calls are TRBV6-6 and TRBJ2-7; TRBD1 matches at 12 bases. The CDR3 runs 15 residues. The trim removed 4 bases at V and 9 bases at J, leaving 10 bases unmatched. Germline lookup yields CDR1 MNHNY and CDR2 SVGAGI (reference sequence). The CDR3 coding sequence is TGTGCCAGCAGTTTAGACCGGGACAGGGGGCGCGGGCAGTACTTC. Amino acids: CASSLDRDRGRGQYF.

This chain joins TRBV3-1 (or the pseudogene TRBV3-2) and TRBJ2-2, with D possibly TRBD1 on 5 matching bases. Per germline, CDR1 LGHDT and CDR2 YNNKEL (reference sequence). Trimming shortened V by 6 bases and J by 0 bases, and 20 bases separated the two germline ends. This CDR3 has 18 amino acids. The CDR3 coding sequence is TGTGCCAGCAGACCGTACCTGACAGTTACCTCGAACACCGGGGAGCTGTTTTTT. Amino acid sequence: CASRPYLTVTSNTGELFF.

The CDR3 here is CASSTPGQPLKSGNTIYF. The CDR3 nucleotides read TGTGCCAGCAGTACCCCGGGACAGCCCCTGAAATCTGGAAACACCATATATTTT. This rearrangement joins TRBV28 to TRBJ1-3; 7 positions match TRBD1. The germline CDR1 and CDR2 sequences are MDHEN and SYDVKM. V trimming: 5 bases; J trimming: 1 base; junction bases outside the gene matches: 14. The CDR3 is made up of 18 amino acids.

V usage is TRBV9 and J usage is TRBJ2-1; 9 bases align to TRBD1. Germline-derived CDR1 and CDR2 are SGDLS and YYNGEE. V shed 3 bases and J 7 bases; nucleotides not matched to a gene: 8. This CDR3 comprises 15 residues. CDR3 DNA sequence: TGTGCCAGCAGCGCGGCCGGGACAGGGATGAATGAGCAGTTCTTC. As protein: CASSAAGTGMNEQFF.

The chain carries TRBV5-8 and TRBJ1-5; TRBD1 aligns across 10 bases. The CDR3 extends over 18 amino acids. The germline V gene encodes CDR1 SGHTS and CDR2 YDEGEE. After removal of 6 bases from V and 2 bases from J, the junction contained 14 bases not matched to a gene. The CDR3 loop reads CASIRDRGPGGGNQPQHF. In nucleotides, the CDR3 is TGTGCCAGCATACGGGACAGGGGCCCCGGTGGGGGCAATCAGCCCCAGCATTTT.